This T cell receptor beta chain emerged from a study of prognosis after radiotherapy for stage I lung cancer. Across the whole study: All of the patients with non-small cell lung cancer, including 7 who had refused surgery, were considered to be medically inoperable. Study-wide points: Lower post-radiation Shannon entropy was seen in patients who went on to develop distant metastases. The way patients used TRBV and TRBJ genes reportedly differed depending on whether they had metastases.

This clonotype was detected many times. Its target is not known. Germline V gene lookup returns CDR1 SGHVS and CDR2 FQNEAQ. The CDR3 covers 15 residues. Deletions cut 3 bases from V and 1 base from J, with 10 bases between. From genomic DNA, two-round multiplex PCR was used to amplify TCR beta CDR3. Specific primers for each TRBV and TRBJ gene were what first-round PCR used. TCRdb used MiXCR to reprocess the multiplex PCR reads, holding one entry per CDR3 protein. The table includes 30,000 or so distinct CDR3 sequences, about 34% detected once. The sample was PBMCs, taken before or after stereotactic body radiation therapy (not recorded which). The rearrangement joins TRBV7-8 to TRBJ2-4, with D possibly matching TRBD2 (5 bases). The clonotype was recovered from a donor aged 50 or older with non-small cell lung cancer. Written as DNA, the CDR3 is TGTGCCAGCAGCTTGGCGGAGGAGGCCAAAAACATTCAGTACTTC. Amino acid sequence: CASSLAEEAKNIQYF.